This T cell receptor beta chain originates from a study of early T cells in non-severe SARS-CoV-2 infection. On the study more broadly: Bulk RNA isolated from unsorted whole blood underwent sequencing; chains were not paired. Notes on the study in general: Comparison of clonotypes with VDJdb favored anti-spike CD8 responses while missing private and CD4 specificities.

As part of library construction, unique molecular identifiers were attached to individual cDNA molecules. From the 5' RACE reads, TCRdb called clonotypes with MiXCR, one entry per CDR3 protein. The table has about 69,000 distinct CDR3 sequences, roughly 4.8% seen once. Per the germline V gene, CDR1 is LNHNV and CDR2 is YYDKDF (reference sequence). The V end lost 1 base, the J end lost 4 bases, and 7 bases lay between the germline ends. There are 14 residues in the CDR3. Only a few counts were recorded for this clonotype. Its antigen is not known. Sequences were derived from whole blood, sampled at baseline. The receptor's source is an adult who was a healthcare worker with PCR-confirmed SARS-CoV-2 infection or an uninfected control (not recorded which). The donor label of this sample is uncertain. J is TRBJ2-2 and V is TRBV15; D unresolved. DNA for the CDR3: TGTGCCACCAGCAGAGTGGGCAGCACCGGGGAGCTGTTTTTT. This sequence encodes CATSRVGSTGELFF.